This T cell receptor beta chain was identified in a study of Ad26.COV2.S vaccination and SARS-CoV-2 variants. Study-level points and caveats: Whether participants received vaccine or placebo, their non-spike TCR breadth was similar. Assessments of TCR breadth and depth may have underestimated the total T cell responses.

This clone was seen just once. The antigen remains unidentified. Repertoires were generated with immunoSEQ multiplex PCR, while TCRdb's copy carries only in-frame clones and drops some. The data show around 100,000 clones, with 82% seen just once and about a sixth held by the top ten. Germline values: CDR1 SNHLY, CDR2 FYNNEI. V was clipped by 7 bases and J by 2 bases, with 17 bases between them. The CDR3 loop spans 15 amino acids. Here the sequenced sample was peripheral blood, taken after recovery from COVID-19. The chain combines TRBV2 with TRBJ1-1; D not resolved. This receptor was obtained from a human donor who had recovered from COVID-19. The CDR3 sequence: CASNGARASNTEAFF. CDR3 sequence (DNA): TGTGCCAGCAATGGAGCTAGGGCGAGCAACACTGAAGCTTTCTTT. Full variable domain (outside the CDR3, taken from reference TRBV2 and TRBJ1-1): EPEVTQTPSHQVTQMGQEVILRCVPISNHLYFYWYRQILGQKVEFLVSFYNNEISEKSEIFDDQFSVERPDGSNFTLKIRSTKLEDSAMYFCASNGARASNTEAFFGQGTRLTVV.